The 16 T cell receptor beta chains below come from one sample, sequenced in a study of CD8 T cells in ankylosing spondylitis. TCRdb re-analysed the 5' RACE reads in MiXCR, keeping a single row per CDR3 protein. The sample lists 200,000 to 300,000 distinct CDR3 sequences, roughly a tenth occurring once. The sequenced sample was blood, either unsorted or a sorted T cell fraction (not recorded which). Receptors were obtained from a male donor with ankylosing spondylitis or in good health (not recorded which).

Many counts were recorded for this clonotype. This chain uses TRBV12-3 or TRBV12-4 with TRBJ2-2; either TRBD1 or TRBD2 may fit D (5 bases each). The CDR3 has 15 residues. The germline V and J ends were trimmed by 0 bases and 3 bases, with 8 bases remaining between them. For the CDR3, the DNA is TGTGCCAGCAGTTTAGCGGGGGATTACACCGGGGAGCTGTTTTTT. It specifies CASSLAGDYTGELFF.

This clonotype was recorded at least ten times. The V gene is TRBV7-6, the J gene TRBJ2-7; 8 nucleotides agree with TRBD2. J gave up 6 bases and V 2 bases, and 9 bases lay outside the gene matches. Germline lookup yields CDR1 SGHVS and CDR2 FNYEAQ. This CDR3 comprises 15 residues. CDR3 nucleotides: TGTGCCAGCAGCTTACAAGCGGGAGCAAATCCCGAGCAGTACTTC. Protein: CASSLQAGANPEQYF.

This clonotype occurred many times. The CDR3 sequence is CAVPRDRSPPDEQYF. DNA of the CDR3: TGTGCCGTCCCTCGGGACAGGTCACCCCCAGACGAGCAGTACTTC. The chain links TRBV21-1 to TRBJ2-7; TRBD1 is the table's D call, not checked against the DNA. TRBV21-1 is assigned pseudogene status. CDR3 length equals 15 residues.

This clonotype was picked up many times. The gene calls are TRBV9 and TRBJ2-1, with 8 bases identical to TRBD2. Per the germline V gene, CDR1 is SGDLS and CDR2 is YYNGEE. CDR3 length: 18 residues. V shed 0 bases, J shed 0 bases, and the junction held 8 bases outside the gene matches. This CDR3 is CASSVGGGSGTSYNEQFF. Written as DNA, the CDR3 is TGTGCCAGCAGCGTAGGAGGGGGTAGCGGGACCTCCTACAATGAGCAGTTCTTC.

V usage is TRBV4-1 and J usage is TRBJ1-5; D gene ambiguous. V lost 0 bases and J 2 bases, leaving 8 bases between the germline ends. The germline V gene has CDR1 MGHRA and CDR2 YSYEKL. This CDR3 has 15 residues. The chain's CDR3 is CASSQENGGNQPQHF. CDR3 nucleotide sequence: TGCGCCAGCAGCCAAGAGAACGGGGGCAATCAGCCCCAGCATTTT.

As for this clonotype: A much larger clonotype is one base distant, so this may be a read error. The rearrangement uses TRBV7-8 and TRBJ2-3, with D possibly matching TRBD2 (7 bases). The CDR3 consists of 18 residues. CDR1 and CDR2 (germline): SGHVS, FQNEAQ. The CDR3 is CANSLRGPRGGNTDTQYF. CDR3 nucleotides: TGTGCCAACAGCTTAAGAGGGCCGAGGGGGGGTAACACAGATACGCAGTATTTT. Together with reference TRBV7-8 and TRBJ2-3, the CDR3 gives the full variable domain: GAGVSQSPRYKVAKRGQDVALRCDPISGHVSLFWYQQALGQGPEFLTYFQNEAQLDKSGLPSDRFFAERPEGSVSTLKIQRTQQEDSAVYLCANSLRGPRGGNTDTQYFGPGTRLTVL.

The chain uses TRBV6-1 and TRBJ2-4; D gene unclear. The V gene's germline CDR1 is MNHNS and CDR2 SASEGT. The CDR3 contains 12 residues. The V gene lost 4 bases and the J gene lost 7 bases, with 8 bases spanning the gap. CDR3 coding DNA: TGTGCCAGCAGTGGGGCTGGGAACATTCAGTACTTC. Amino acid sequence: CASSGAGNIQYF.

CDR3 region: CASSLATTIENIQYF. CDR3 sequence (DNA): TGTGCCAGCAGCTTGGCCACGACAATAGAAAACATTCAGTACTTC. The chain links TRBV5-6 to TRBJ2-4; no definite D call. Germline loops: CDR1 SGHDT, CDR2 YYEEEE. V shed 0 bases and J shed 5 bases, with 12 bases lying between them. The CDR3 has 15 residues.

This clonotype occurred many times. This chain joins TRBV7-2 and TRBJ2-7, with a tentative D call TRBD1 (6 bases). Germline CDR1 reads SGHTA; CDR2 reads FQGNSA. Trimming removed 5 bases at V and 3 bases at J, with 14 bases between. The CDR3 length is 14 residues. The CDR3 bases are TGTGCCAGCAGCCTATTGACAGGAGACTACGAGCAGTACTTC. Amino acids: CASSLLTGDYEQYF.

This clonotype was observed at least ten times. V and J are TRBV5-5 and TRBJ1-5, with 8 bases that match TRBD1. Germline V lookup: CDR1 SGHKS, CDR2 YYEKEE (reference sequence). V was clipped by 4 bases and J by 1 base; unmatched bases: 10. The CDR3 consists of 17 residues. The CDR3 region is CASSRDAGGGSNQPQHF. CDR3 sequence (DNA): TGTGCCAGCAGCAGGGATGCAGGGGGCGGGAGCAATCAGCCCCAGCATTTT. Supplemented by reference TRBV5-5 and TRBJ1-5, the full variable domain reads DAGVTQSPTHLIKTRGQQVTLRCSPISGHKSVSWYQQVLGQGPQFIFQYYEKEERGRGNFPDRFSARQFPNYSSELNVNALLLGDSALYLCASSRDAGGGSNQPQHFGDGTRLSIL.

This clonotype was picked up many times. The chain joins TRBV6-5 to TRBJ2-3; D is tentatively TRBD1 or TRBD2 (5 bases each). CDR3 length: 18 amino acids. The germline V and J ends were trimmed by 4 bases and 0 bases, with 20 bases remaining between them. The germline CDR1 and CDR2 sequences are MNHEY and SVGAGI. CDR3 amino acids: CASSSARDGARSTDTQYF. The DNA for the CDR3 is TGTGCCAGCAGTTCCGCCCGGGACGGGGCCCGTAGCACAGATACGCAGTATTTT.

This clonotype has at least ten counts. The gene calls are TRBV20-1 and TRBJ1-5; 7 bases map to TRBD1. From germline, CDR1 is DFQATT and CDR2 SNEGSKA (reference sequence). The CDR3 has 14 amino acids. After removal of 6 bases from V and 0 bases from J, the junction contained 5 bases not matched to a gene. CDR3 sequence reads: CSAKTGASNQPQHF. The CDR3, as DNA: TGCAGTGCCAAAACAGGGGCTAGCAATCAGCCCCAGCATTTT.

This clonotype has at least ten counts. This chain links TRBV12-3 or TRBV12-4 with TRBJ1-5, with D possibly matching TRBD1 (5 bases). Trimming took 3 bases from V and 6 from J, leaving 12 bases between them. The CDR3 length is 14 residues. The CDR3, as DNA: TGTGCCAGCAGTTTCCAGGGACCCGCTCAGCCCCAGCATTTT. This sequence encodes CASSFQGPAQPQHF.

The chain combines TRBV30 with TRBJ1-5; 7 bases map to TRBD1. The V gene end was trimmed by 3 bases and the J gene end by 3 bases; junction bases not matched to a gene: 5. The CDR3 has 14 amino acids. Looked up from germline, CDR1 is GTSNPN and CDR2 is SVGIG (reference sequence). The DNA for the CDR3 is TGTGCCTGGAGGCAGGGGGGTAACAATCAGCCCCAGCATTTT. Translating gives CAWRQGGNNQPQHF.

The rearrangement joins TRBV18 to TRBJ1-3; TRBD1 is a possible D gene (5 bases). The CDR3 has 17 residues. V lost 4 bases to trimming and J lost 0 bases, with 16 bases between them. Per germline, CDR1 KGHSH and CDR2 LQKENI. CDR3 amino acids: CASSLQDRASSGNTIYF. The CDR3, as DNA: TGTGCCAGCTCACTACAAGACAGAGCCTCCTCTGGAAACACCATATATTTT.

There are many counts of this clonotype. The chain combines TRBV29-1 with TRBJ1-4; D is undetermined. The CDR3 loop spans 12 amino acids. Germline V lookup: CDR1 SQVTM, CDR2 ANQGSEA. The germline V and J ends were trimmed by 3 bases and 7 bases, with 9 bases remaining between them. The CDR3 DNA sequence: TGCAGCGTTGAGAAGGGAGCTGAAAAACTGTTTTTT. Translation gives CSVEKGAEKLFF.